One sample yielded the 32 T cell receptor beta chains listed below, sequenced in a study of blood T cell repertoires in COVID-19. Sequencing was performed with immunoSEQ multiplex PCR; in TCRdb, only in-frame clones are kept and a portion is missing. The sample includes roughly 200,000 clones, 70% to 90% of them seen just once. The sample taken for sequencing was PBMCs or T cells enriched from blood (not recorded which). The receptors come from a woman between 35 and 50 years old with acute COVID-19.

The chain carries TRBV6-5 and TRBJ1-1; D is perhaps TRBD1 (6 bases). V was clipped by 5 bases and J by 1 base, with 14 bases between them. CDR1 is MNHEY, CDR2 SVGAGI, per germline. The CDR3 is made up of 15 amino acids. The DNA of the CDR3 is TGTGCCAGCAGTCAACCCTGGACAGCGAACACTGAAGCTTTCTTT. Its translation: CASSQPWTANTEAFF.

The rearrangement joins TRBV27 to TRBJ2-2, with TRBD2 as a possible D gene (6 bases). Germline-derived CDR1 and CDR2 are MNHEY and SMNVEV (reference sequence). This CDR3 has 14 amino acids. V was pared by 5 bases and J by 5 bases, with 12 bases between. CDR3 sequence (DNA): TGTGCCAGCAGTCCGGGGGTGGGAACCGGGGAGCTGTTTTTT. Translating it yields CASSPGVGTGELFF.

The rearrangement links TRBV7-3 to TRBJ1-1; a possible D gene is TRBD1 (6 bases). The CDR3 is 13 residues long. V was trimmed by 5 bases and J by 2 bases, leaving 9 bases between them. From germline, CDR1 is SGHTA and CDR2 FQGTGA. DNA of the CDR3: TGTGCCAGCAGCACAGGGTTCAACACTGAAGCTTTCTTT. Protein product: CASSTGFNTEAFF.

The genes are TRBV14 and TRBJ1-3; D is unclear. The CDR3 has 12 amino acids. Trimming shortened V by 3 bases and J by 4 bases, and 4 bases separated the two germline ends. Germline V gene sequence: CDR1 SGHDN, CDR2 FVKESK. The CDR3 nucleotides are TGTGCCAGCAGCCAGACAGGAAACACCATATATTTT. Amino acid sequence: CASSQTGNTIYF. The full variable domain, its missing parts supplied by reference TRBV14 and TRBJ1-3, is EAGVTQFPSHSVIEKGQTVTLRCDPISGHDNLYWYRRVMGKEIKFLLHFVKESKQDESGMPNNRFLAERTGGTYSTLKVQPAELEDSGVYFCASSQTGNTIYFGEGSWLTVV.

The rearrangement uses TRBV5-1 and TRBJ2-1; 9 bases map to TRBD2. Unmatched junction bases numbered 4, after V lost 0 bases and J lost 6 bases. The CDR3 loop spans 15 amino acids. The germline V gene encodes CDR1 SGHRS and CDR2 YFSETQ. In DNA, the CDR3 is TGCGCCAGCAGCTTGGGTGGCGGGGGGGCCAATGAGCAGTTCTTC. Protein product: CASSLGGGGANEQFF. Looking up the rest from reference TRBV5-1 and TRBJ2-1 gives the full variable domain: KAGVTQTPRYLIKTRGQQVTLSCSPISGHRSVSWYQQTPGQGLQFLFEYFSETQRNKGNFPGRFSGRQFSNSRSEMNVSTLELGDSALYLCASSLGGGGANEQFFGPGTRLTVL.

V and J are TRBV5-1 and TRBJ2-5; 7 nucleotides align to TRBD2. Germline lookup yields CDR1 SGHRS and CDR2 YFSETQ. This CDR3 has 14 amino acids. The J segment lost 5 bases and the V segment lost 4 bases, leaving 8 bases of the junction unmatched. The CDR3 is CASSPRAGWETQYF. The CDR3 coding sequence is TGCGCCAGCAGCCCGAGAGCGGGGTGGGAGACCCAGTACTTC.

This clone turned up a few times. The V and J genes are TRBV7-9 and TRBJ1-1, with D maybe TRBD1 (6 bases). The germline V gene encodes CDR1 SEHNR and CDR2 FQNEAQ (reference sequence). Trimming took off 5 bases at V and 3 bases at J, with 10 bases between the two ends. The length of the CDR3 is 13 residues. CDR3 in DNA: TGTGCCAGCAGCCCCCAGGGGTACACTGAAGCTTTCTTT. Translated, it gives CASSPQGYTEAFF. Complete variable domain (other parts from reference TRBV7-9 and TRBJ1-1): DTGVSQNPRHKITKRGQNVTFRCDPISEHNRLYWYRQTLGQGPEFLTYFQNEAQLEKSRLLSDRFSAERPKGSFSTLEIQRTEQGDSAMYLCASSPQGYTEAFFGQGTRLTVV.

V usage is TRBV19 and J usage is TRBJ1-2, with TRBD1 identical over 9 bases. The trim removed 6 bases at V and 4 bases at J, leaving 15 bases unmatched. The CDR3 spans 17 residues. The V gene's germline CDR1 is LNHDA and CDR2 SQIVND (reference sequence). CDR3 amino acids: CASRDRGQGRPIYGYTF. The CDR3 DNA reads TGTGCCAGTAGGGACAGGGGCCAGGGGAGGCCCATCTATGGCTACACCTTC.

V is TRBV3-1 (or the pseudogene TRBV3-2) and J is TRBJ1-4, with a possible D match to TRBD1 (6 bases). CDR3 size: 13 residues. Germline CDR1 and CDR2: LGHDT and YNNKEL (reference sequence). Trimming stripped 9 bases from V and 4 bases from J, with 12 bases between. For the CDR3, the DNA is TGTGCCAGTCGTGGGGGCTATAATGAAAAACTGTTTTTT. It yields the protein CASRGGYNEKLFF.

This chain uses TRBV18 with TRBJ1-3; D unclear. The CDR3 is 17 residues long. The germline V gene has CDR1 KGHSH and CDR2 LQKENI. Trimming cost V 3 bases and J 0 bases, with 15 bases left between them. The CDR3 bases are TGTGCCAGCTCACCTATAGTACTCGGGGTCTCTGGAAACACCATATATTTT. As protein: CASSPIVLGVSGNTIYF.

This chain uses TRBV12-3 or TRBV12-4 with TRBJ1-2, with 9 bases that match TRBD1. The CDR3 loop spans 12 amino acids. The J segment lost 9 bases and the V segment lost 6 bases, leaving 5 bases of the junction unmatched. The CDR3 protein is CASSTGGISYTF. The DNA of the CDR3 is TGTGCCAGCAGCACAGGGGGCATTAGCTACACCTTC.

This chain connects TRBV3-1 (or the pseudogene TRBV3-2) to TRBJ1-1, with D hard to call. Between the trimmed V and J ends, which lost 2 bases and 8 bases, there was a span of 9 bases. The germline V gene encodes CDR1 LGHDT and CDR2 YNNKEL (reference sequence). The CDR3 is made up of 12 amino acids. CDR3 sequence (DNA): TGTGCCAGCAGCCAAAGAGGTAGGGAAGCTTTCTTT. This encodes CASSQRGREAFF.

The chain uses TRBV19 and TRBJ2-7, with 7 bases lining up with TRBD1. CDR1 and CDR2 (germline): LNHDA, SQIVND (reference sequence). The CDR3 runs to 13 residues. V was pared by 10 bases and J by 4 bases, with 10 bases of the junction left unmatched. CDR3 sequence reads: CATTAGTEYEQYF. CDR3 nucleotides: TGTGCCACGACCGCCGGGACAGAATACGAGCAGTACTTC. Variable domain in full (rest from reference TRBV19 and TRBJ2-7): DGGITQSPKYLFRKEGQNVTLSCEQNLNHDAMYWYRQDPGQGLRLIYYSQIVNDFQKGDIAEGYSVSREKKESFPLTVTSAQKNPTAFYLCATTAGTEYEQYFGPGTRLTVT.

The chain couples TRBV6-2 or TRBV6-3 to TRBJ2-7, with unresolved D. CDR3 length equals 12 residues. V dropped 5 bases and J dropped 4 bases, with 9 bases sitting between them. Germline V gene data show CDR1 as MNHEY and CDR2 as SVGEGT. CDR3 loop: CASSPQNYEQYV. The CDR3 DNA reads as TGTGCCAGCAGTCCACAGAATTACGAGCAGTACGTC.

The chain links TRBV6-2 or TRBV6-3 to TRBJ2-7; 8 bases are a match to TRBD1. Germline CDR1 is MNHEY and CDR2 is SVGEGT. This CDR3 has 16 residues. V trimming: 5 bases; J trimming: 5 bases; junction bases outside the gene matches: 14. CDR3 residues: CASSNPWTGSDHEQYF. The CDR3 coding sequence is TGTGCCAGCAGTAATCCCTGGACAGGGAGCGATCACGAGCAGTACTTC.

The chain recombines TRBV10-3 with TRBJ2-7; D is possibly TRBD2 (5 bases). Trimming stripped 4 bases from V and 3 bases from J, with 10 bases between. CDR3 size: 13 residues. The germline V gene encodes CDR1 ENHRY and CDR2 SYGVKD. CDR3 region: CAISGNGNYEQYF. Written as DNA, the CDR3 is TGTGCCATCAGTGGAAACGGGAACTACGAGCAGTACTTC.

V usage is TRBV7-2 and J usage is TRBJ2-3; 8 bases fit TRBD2. CDR1 and CDR2 from the germline V gene are SGHTA and FQGNSA. This CDR3 has 16 residues. The V gene end was trimmed by 1 base and the J gene end by 0 bases; junction bases not matched to a gene: 3. CDR3 bases: TGTGCCAGCAGCTTAGGACTAGCGAGGAGCACAGATACGCAGTATTTT. Protein product: CASSLGLARSTDTQYF.

The genes are TRBV25-1 and TRBJ2-7; TRBD2 aligns across 7 bases. After removal of 7 bases from V and 1 base from J, the junction contained 7 bases not matched to a gene. The CDR3 length is 14 residues. Germline CDR1 MGHDK, CDR2 SYGVNS. CDR3: CASTQDGGSYEQYF. The CDR3 DNA reads TGTGCCAGCACCCAGGACGGGGGGTCCTACGAGCAGTACTTC.

CDR3 amino acids: CASSLRPTNEKLFF. For the CDR3, the DNA is TGTGCCAGCAGCTTACGTCCAACTAATGAAAAACTGTTTTTT. V is TRBV7-2 and J is TRBJ1-4, with no clear D. The CDR3 is 14 amino acids. Germline V lookup: CDR1 SGHTA, CDR2 FQGNSA. Between the trimmed V and J ends, which lost 2 bases and 0 bases, there was a span of 4 bases.

The chain employs TRBV14 and TRBJ1-2; possibly TRBD1 for D (6 bases). V gave up 4 bases and J gave up 8 bases, with 20 bases separating them. The CDR3 has 15 residues. Germline-derived CDR1 and CDR2 are SGHDN and FVKESK. In nucleotides, the CDR3 is TGTGCCAGCAGCCGCACCGGGACACAACAGCGGGGCTACACCTTC. Encoded protein: CASSRTGTQQRGYTF. Filled out from reference TRBV14 and TRBJ1-2, the complete variable domain reads EAGVTQFPSHSVIEKGQTVTLRCDPISGHDNLYWYRRVMGKEIKFLLHFVKESKQDESGMPNNRFLAERTGGTYSTLKVQPAELEDSGVYFCASSRTGTQQRGYTFGSGTRLTVV.

This clone is a singleton in its sample. V is TRBV11-2 and J is TRBJ1-1; D remains ambiguous. CDR3 length: 15 residues. Deletions cut 5 bases from V and 4 bases from J, with 17 bases between. Germline-derived CDR1 and CDR2 are SGHAT and FQNNGV. Written as DNA, the CDR3 is TGTGCCAGCAGCCCCCAAAGAGGTCGGGGCACTGAAGCTTTCTTT. Translating it yields CASSPQRGRGTEAFF.

This clone is a singleton in its sample. The chain has TRBV29-1 and TRBJ1-4; 7 nucleotides align to TRBD1. The germline CDR1 and CDR2 sequences are SQVTM and ANQGSEA. The junction had 6 bases not matched to a gene; V was cut back by 7 bases and J by 1 base. The CDR3 runs to 14 residues. The CDR3 is CSAARGLTNEKLFF. The CDR3 nucleotides read TGCAGCGCTGCCAGGGGGTTAACTAATGAAAAACTGTTTTTT. Based on the CDR3 plus reference TRBV29-1 and TRBJ1-4, the full variable domain is SAVISQKPSRDICQRGTSLTIQCQVDSQVTMMFWYRQQPGQSLTLIATANQGSEATYESGFVIDKFPISRPNLTFSTLTVSNMSPEDSSIYLCSAARGLTNEKLFFGSGTQLSVL.

The gene calls are TRBV25-1 and TRBJ2-1; D gene ambiguous. The germline gives CDR1 MGHDK, CDR2 SYGVNS. There are 17 residues in the CDR3. Trimming left V 5 bases short and J 3 bases short, with 20 bases between. For the CDR3, the DNA is TGTGCCAGCAGTCACCCACCACAGAGTCAAAACTACAATGAGCAGTTCTTC. Protein product: CASSHPPQSQNYNEQFF.

This chain links TRBV2 with TRBJ2-3; TRBD2 is a possible D gene (6 bases). CDR1 is SNHLY and CDR2 is FYNNEI in the germline V gene. The germline V and J ends were trimmed by 9 bases and 1 base, with 11 bases remaining between them. CDR3 length: 13 amino acids. The CDR3 region is CARKTGGTDTQYF. The CDR3 region has the DNA TGTGCCAGAAAAACGGGGGGCACAGATACGCAGTATTTT.

This clone was detected only once. The chain combines TRBV11-1 with TRBJ2-5; 7 bases match TRBD2. Trimming at V came to 9 bases and at J to 6 bases, leaving 10 bases not matched to a gene. The CDR3 has 13 amino acids. CDR1 is SGHAT and CDR2 is FQDESV in the germline V gene (reference sequence). The CDR3 reads CASNDGGGKTQYF. The CDR3 nucleotides are TGTGCCAGTAATGATGGGGGAGGGAAGACCCAGTACTTC.

This clone ranks as medium-sized. The chain links TRBV7-9 to TRBJ1-5; D is unresolved. CDR1 and CDR2 from the germline V gene are SEHNR and FQNEAQ (reference sequence). Trimming removed 3 bases from V and 0 bases from J, with 21 bases in between. The CDR3 runs to 19 residues. The CDR3 nucleotides are TGTGCCAGCAGCTTTTGGGAGGGATTGGGCCTGATTAGCAATCAGCCCCAGCATTTT. It translates to CASSFWEGLGLISNQPQHF. Complete variable domain (other parts from reference TRBV7-9 and TRBJ1-5): DTGVSQNPRHKITKRGQNVTFRCDPISEHNRLYWYRQTLGQGPEFLTYFQNEAQLEKSRLLSDRFSAERPKGSFSTLEIQRTEQGDSAMYLCASSFWEGLGLISNQPQHFGDGTRLSIL.

V gene TRBV28 combines with J gene TRBJ1-5; 8 positions agree with TRBD1. Germline CDR1 MDHEN, CDR2 SYDVKM. V shed 6 bases, J shed 3 bases, and the junction held 7 bases outside the gene matches. The CDR3 runs 15 residues. CDR3 sequence (DNA): TGTGCCAGCAGAGGGACAGGTGGGATCAATCAGCCCCAGCATTTT. Translated: CASRGTGGINQPQHF.

CDR3 residues: CASSKTSPNEQFF. CDR3 sequence (DNA): TGTGCCAGCAGTAAGACTAGCCCCAATGAGCAGTTCTTC. V usage is TRBV27 and J usage is TRBJ2-1; 7 bases fit TRBD2. V was clipped by 5 bases and J by 6 bases; unmatched bases: 4. The CDR3 spans 13 residues. Germline lookup yields CDR1 MNHEY and CDR2 SMNVEV (reference sequence).

V is TRBV2 and J is TRBJ1-1, with a possible D match to TRBD1 (6 bases). Per germline, CDR1 SNHLY and CDR2 FYNNEI. V lost 8 bases to trimming and J lost 0 bases, with 16 bases between them. This CDR3 spans 15 amino acids. Here the CDR3 reads CASFQTGTMNTEAFF. The CDR3 DNA follows: TGTGCCAGCTTTCAGACAGGTACCATGAACACTGAAGCTTTCTTT.

This clone was observed a handful of times. The V call is TRBV2, the J call TRBJ2-1; D perhaps matches TRBD1 (6 bases). Per the germline V gene, CDR1 is SNHLY and CDR2 is FYNNEI. The CDR3 is 15 amino acids. Trimming stripped 9 bases from V and 3 bases from J, with 18 bases between. The CDR3 protein is CARDRSLQRYNEQFF. The CDR3 nucleotides are TGTGCCAGGGACAGATCCCTCCAACGCTACAATGAGCAGTTCTTC.

This clone was seen just once. The genes are TRBV2 and TRBJ1-2; D is possibly TRBD1 (6 bases). The CDR3 covers 15 residues. CDR1 and CDR2 (germline): SNHLY, FYNNEI. V dropped 6 bases and J dropped 7 bases, with 21 bases sitting between them. This chain's CDR3 is CASSRDRQVSGGYTF. CDR3 DNA: TGTGCCAGCAGCCGCGACCGACAGGTTTCGGGTGGCTACACCTTC. The full variable domain, with the rest looked up from reference TRBV2 and TRBJ1-2, is EPEVTQTPSHQVTQMGQEVILRCVPISNHLYFYWYRQILGQKVEFLVSFYNNEISEKSEIFDDQFSVERPDGSNFTLKIRSTKLEDSAMYFCASSRDRQVSGGYTFGSGTRLTVV.

V and J are TRBV5-4 and TRBJ1-1; D is undetermined. The CDR3 extends over 15 amino acids. Trimming removed 4 bases at V and 2 bases at J, with 15 bases between. Looked up from germline, CDR1 is SGHNT and CDR2 is YYREEE (reference sequence). Here the CDR3 reads CASSDGSGINTEAFF. The CDR3 DNA is TGTGCCAGCAGCGATGGCAGCGGTATCAACACTGAAGCTTTCTTT.